One sample yielded the 9 T cell receptor beta chains listed below, sequenced in a study of cytomegalovirus exposure and HLA in healthy donors. A multiplex PCR was run with 60 Vbeta primers and 13 Jbeta primers. Assay: immunoSEQ multiplex PCR; the TCRdb copy retains only in-frame clones and omits some. The table shows under 200,000 clones, with roughly 80% occurring only once. The sequenced sample was PBMCs. All receptors come from a woman aged 25 to 39 in good health and CMV-seropositive.

As to this clone: This CDR3 is also generated by other DNA sequences in the sample. The V call is TRBV5-6, the J call TRBJ1-2; D is perhaps TRBD1 (5 bases). This CDR3 spans 18 amino acids. Trimming pared 0 bases from V and 2 bases from J, leaving 20 bases between. Germline V gene data show CDR1 as SGHDT and CDR2 as YYEEEE. In DNA form, the CDR3 reads TGTGCCAGCAGCTTGGCATCAGGGTGGTATATGGCAAACTATGGCTACACCTTC. Protein sequence: CASSLASGWYMANYGYTF.

The chain carries TRBV6-1 and TRBJ1-5; D perhaps matches TRBD1 (5 bases). Trimming pared 5 bases from V and 5 bases from J, leaving 13 bases between. This CDR3 is built from 14 residues. Germline V gene data show CDR1 as MNHNS and CDR2 as SASEGT. The CDR3 here is CASSSTGTHQPQHF. CDR3 DNA sequence: TGTGCCAGCAGTTCAACAGGAACCCATCAGCCCCAGCATTTT.

This chain connects TRBV11-2 to TRBJ2-3, with TRBD2 matching 7 bases. Germline V lookup: CDR1 SGHAT, CDR2 FQNNGV. The CDR3 length is 14 residues. J was trimmed by 5 bases and V by 3 bases; bases with no gene match: 5. The CDR3 nucleotides read TGTGCCAGCAGCTTTCAGCGGGGCAAAGATACGCAGTATTTT. This codes for CASSFQRGKDTQYF. Full variable domain (rest looked up from reference TRBV11-2 and TRBJ2-3): EAGVAQSPRYKIIEKRQSVAFWCNPISGHATLYWYQQILGQGPKLLIQFQNNGVVDDSQLPKDRFSAERLKGVDSTLKIQPAKLEDSAVYLCASSFQRGKDTQYFGPGTRLTVL.

The chain is built from TRBV6-1 and TRBJ2-1; a possible D gene is TRBD1 (6 bases). V was pared by 4 bases and J by 7 bases, with 20 bases between. CDR1 and CDR2 from the germline V gene are MNHNS and SASEGT. CDR3 length: 16 residues. The CDR3 protein is CASSVLRGGPQNEQFF. CDR3 in DNA: TGTGCCAGCAGTGTCCTGAGAGGGGGTCCTCAGAATGAGCAGTTCTTC.

The V gene is TRBV29-1, the J gene TRBJ2-5; the match to TRBD2 covers 9 bases. The better agreement between TRBJ2-7 and the DNA end casts doubt on the J call. The CDR3 loop spans 15 amino acids. Germline loops: CDR1 SQVTM, CDR2 ANQGSEA. CDR3 residues: CSGTVLAGLSYEQYF. As DNA, the CDR3 is TGCAGCGGTACGGTGCTAGCGGGGTTGTCCTACGAGCAGTACTTC.

The CDR3 is CASSILGTTRYNEQFF. CDR3 in DNA: TGTGCCAGTAGTATCCTAGGGACAACTAGATACAATGAGCAGTTCTTC. This rearrangement joins TRBV19 to TRBJ2-1, with a weak D call TRBD1 (6 bases). V shed 3 bases and J shed 4 bases, with 16 bases lying between them. Germline V CDR1 and CDR2: LNHDA, SQIVND (reference sequence). The CDR3 spans 16 residues.

J is TRBJ1-2 and V is TRBV5-1; 7 bases fit TRBD1. Germline assignment: CDR1 SGHRS and CDR2 YFSETQ. V gave up 0 bases and J gave up 4 bases; unmatched junction bases: 3. The CDR3 totals 14 residues. The CDR3 spells CASSLARDSYGYTF. The CDR3 DNA sequence: TGCGCCAGCAGCTTGGCCAGGGACAGCTATGGCTACACCTTC.

This sequence joins TRBV28 and TRBJ1-5; weak D call: TRBD1 (5 bases). The V gene's germline CDR1 is MDHEN and CDR2 SYDVKM. V was cut by 3 bases and J by 1 base, with 16 bases left in between. CDR3 length: 17 amino acids. In DNA, the CDR3 is TGTGCCAGCAGTTTTCTCCAGGGCACGGTGAGCAATCAGCCCCAGCATTTT. The encoded protein is CASSFLQGTVSNQPQHF. The full variable domain, in which reference TRBV28 and TRBJ1-5 provide the parts outside the CDR3, is DVKVTQSSRYLVKRTGEKVFLECVQDMDHENMFWYRQDPGLGLRLIYFSYDVKMKEKGDIPEGYSVSREKKERFSLILESASTNQTSMYLCASSFLQGTVSNQPQHFGDGTRLSIL.

V and J are TRBV6-5 and TRBJ1-2; D unresolved. Trimming left V 7 bases short and J 5 bases short, with 8 bases between. Germline V CDR1 and CDR2: MNHEY, SVGAGI. This CDR3 has 11 residues. CDR3: CASKQYYGYTF. The CDR3 coding sequence is TGTGCCAGCAAACAGTATTATGGCTACACCTTC.